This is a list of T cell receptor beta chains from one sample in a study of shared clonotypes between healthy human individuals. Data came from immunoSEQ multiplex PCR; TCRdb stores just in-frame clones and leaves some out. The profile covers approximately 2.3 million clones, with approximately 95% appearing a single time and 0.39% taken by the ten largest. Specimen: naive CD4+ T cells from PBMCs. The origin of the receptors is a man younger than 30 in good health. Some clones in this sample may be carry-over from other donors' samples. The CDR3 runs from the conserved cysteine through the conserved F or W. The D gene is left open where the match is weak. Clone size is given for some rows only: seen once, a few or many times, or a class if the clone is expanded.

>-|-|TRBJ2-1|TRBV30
CAWRGQPNNEQFF
TGTGCCTGGAGGGGCCAACCTAACAATGAGCAGTTCTTC
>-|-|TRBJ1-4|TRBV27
CASSLNRVSTNEKLFF
TGTGCCAGCAGTTTGAACAGGGTGTCAACTAATGAAAAACTGTTTTTT
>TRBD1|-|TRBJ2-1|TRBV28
CASPTGVNEQFF
TGTGCCAGCCCCACAGGGGTCAATGAGCAGTTCTTC
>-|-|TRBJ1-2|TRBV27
CASSPSDRYYGYTF
TGTGCCAGCAGTCCCTCGGACAGATACTATGGCTACACCTTC
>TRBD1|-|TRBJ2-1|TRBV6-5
CASSRQGASYNEQFF
TGTGCCAGCAGTCGACAGGGGGCGTCCTACAATGAGCAGTTCTTC
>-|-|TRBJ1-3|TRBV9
CASSTGAGNTIYF
TGTGCCAGCAGCACTGGGGCCGGAAACACCATATATTTT
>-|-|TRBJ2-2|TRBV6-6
CASSKWGTGNTGELFF
TGTGCCAGCAGCAAATGGGGGACTGGCAACACCGGGGAGCTGTTTTTT
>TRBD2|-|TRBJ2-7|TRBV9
CASSVGGRGIDEQYF
TGTGCCAGCAGCGTAGGCGGGAGGGGGATCGACGAGCAGTACTTC
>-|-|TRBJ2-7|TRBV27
CASSFLAPSYASQYF
TGTGCCAGCAGTTTTTTGGCGCCCTCGTATGCATCGCAGTACTTC
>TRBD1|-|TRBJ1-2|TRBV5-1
CASRTNRGPLFYGYTF
TGCGCCAGCAGAACGAACAGGGGGCCACTGTTCTATGGCTACACCTTC
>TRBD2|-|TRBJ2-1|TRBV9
CASSGGTNNEQFF
TGTGCCAGCAGCGGCGGGACTAACAATGAGCAGTTCTTC
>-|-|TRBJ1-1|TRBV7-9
CASSPDPHIGAFF
TGTGCCAGCAGCCCCGACCCTCACATTGGAGCTTTCTTT
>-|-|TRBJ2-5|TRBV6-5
CASSEHETQYF
TGTGCCAGCAGTGAACATGAGACCCAGTACTTC
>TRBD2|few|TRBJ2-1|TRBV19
CASSPVAGEPYNEQFF
TGTGCCAGTAGTCCGGTAGCGGGAGAGCCCTACAATGAGCAGTTCTTC
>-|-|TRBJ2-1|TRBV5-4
CASLNSSYNEQFF
TGTGCCAGCTTAAACAGCTCCTACAATGAGCAGTTCTTC
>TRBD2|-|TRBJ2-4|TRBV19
CASTARGLAGGSKNIQYF
TGTGCCAGTACTGCAAGGGGTCTAGCGGGAGGGTCCAAAAACATTCAGTACTTC
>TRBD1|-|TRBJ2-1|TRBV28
CASSPSGQRIYNEQFF
TGTGCCAGCAGTCCGTCGGGACAGAGAATATACAATGAGCAGTTCTTC
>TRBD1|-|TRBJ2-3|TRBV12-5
CASAVTGHLAGTQYF
TGTGCTAGTGCCGTGACAGGGCATCTAGCAGGTACGCAGTATTTT
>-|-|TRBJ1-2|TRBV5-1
CASSLVGAGRGYTF
TGCGCCAGCAGCTTGGTTGGTGCGGGACGTGGCTACACCTTC
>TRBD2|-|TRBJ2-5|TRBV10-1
CASSVAGAGTQYF
TGCGCCAGCAGTGTAGCGGGAGCGGGGACCCAGTACTTC
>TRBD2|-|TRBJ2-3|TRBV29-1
CSVVKTSDRTDTQYF
TGCAGCGTTGTTAAGACTAGCGACCGCACAGATACGCAGTATTTT
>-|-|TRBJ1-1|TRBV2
CASSEMYPSTEAFF
TGTGCCAGCAGCGAGATGTACCCGAGCACTGAAGCTTTCTTT
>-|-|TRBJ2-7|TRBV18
CASSPLAGAEHEQYF
TGTGCCAGCTCACCACTAGCAGGGGCGGAGCACGAGCAGTACTTC
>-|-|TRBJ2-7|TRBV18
CASSPWGSSYEQYF
TGTGCCAGCTCACCCTGGGGGAGCTCCTACGAGCAGTACTTC
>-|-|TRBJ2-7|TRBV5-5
CASSLAVYEQYF
TGTGCCAGCAGCTTAGCGGTCTACGAGCAGTACTTC
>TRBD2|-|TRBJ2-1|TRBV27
CASSFILAGTEQFF
TGTGCCAGCAGTTTCATCCTAGCGGGAACTGAGCAGTTCTTC
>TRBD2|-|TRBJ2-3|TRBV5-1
CASSYIVNPKRGRTDTQYF
TGCGCCAGCAGCTATATTGTTAACCCTAAGCGGGGCCGCACAGATACGCAGTATTTT
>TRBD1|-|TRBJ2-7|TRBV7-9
CASSLGPPGQGNEQYF
TGTGCCAGCAGCTTAGGACCCCCGGGACAGGGAAACGAGCAGTACTTC